The 15 T cell receptor beta chains below come from one sample, sequenced in a study of metastatic and nonmetastatic thyroid tumors (dated by TCRdb to 2020 to 2021). Before undergoing thyroid surgery, none of the patients had been given any kind of treatment. Libraries were made using PCR. The sequencer listed for this sample is Illumina HiSeq 4000. Through fastp at Q25 and MiXCR, TCRdb rebuilt clones from the public reads, retaining in-frame beta chains. The sample table shows approximately 90,000 clones, and more than 9.5% are seen once. Approximately 10% of the sample comes from the top ten. Source material: blood. The source is a female donor with papillary thyroid cancer or a benign thyroid nodule (not recorded which). Some clones in this sample may be carry-over from other donors' samples.

There are a few counts of this clone. The chain couples TRBV6-1 to TRBJ2-7, with a weak D call TRBD1 (6 bases). V was cut by 5 bases and J by 3 bases, with 23 bases left in between. CDR1 and CDR2 (germline): MNHNS, SASEGT. The CDR3 is 17 amino acids. CDR3 loop: CASSTGLGKGESYEQYF. The DNA for the CDR3 is TGTGCCAGCAGTACCGGACTCGGAAAGGGGGAGAGCTACGAGCAGTACTTC.

This clone was picked up many times. The chain uses TRBV10-3 and TRBJ2-5, with 8 bases aligning to TRBD2. The junction had 4 bases not matched to a gene; V was cut back by 4 bases and J by 0 bases. The CDR3 totals 15 residues. From germline, CDR1 is ENHRY and CDR2 SYGVKD. The CDR3 bases are TGTGCCATCAGTGCCGGGGGGGGAAACCAAGAGACCCAGTACTTC. This codes for CAISAGGGNQETQYF.

The chain links TRBV4-3 to TRBJ2-2, with D unresolved. The germline V and J ends were trimmed by 0 bases and 5 bases, with 10 bases remaining between them. CDR3 length: 15 residues. Germline CDR1 LGHNA, CDR2 YSLEER. CDR3 nucleotides: TGCGCCAGCAGCCAAGATAGGGTGTGGACCGGGGAGCTGTTTTTT. As protein: CASSQDRVWTGELFF.

This clone was picked up many times. This sequence joins TRBV20-1 and TRBJ1-1; D is unresolved. V lost 3 bases and J 7 bases, leaving 15 bases between the germline ends. The CDR3 is 13 residues long. Germline loops: CDR1 DFQATT, CDR2 SNEGSKA (reference sequence). CDR3 DNA: TGCAGTGCTAGGCTGAACAACTTAGGTGAAGCTTTCTTT. It encodes CSARLNNLGEAFF.

This clone was seen many times. This CDR3 is CASSQDLAGDRDTQYF. In DNA, the CDR3 is TGTGCCAGCAGCCAAGATCTAGCGGGAGATCGGGATACGCAGTATTTT. The chain is built from TRBV4-2 and TRBJ2-3; 10 bases are a match to TRBD2. Germline V gene sequence: CDR1 LGHNA, CDR2 YNFKEQ. The length of the CDR3 is 16 residues. V trimming: 0 bases; J trimming: 6 bases; junction bases outside the gene matches: 6.

The rearrangement uses TRBV6-1 and TRBJ2-5; 12 bases agree with TRBD2. V dropped 5 bases and J dropped 8; count of bases not matched to a gene: 12. The germline CDR1 and CDR2 sequences are MNHNS and SASEGT. This CDR3 spans 16 amino acids. CDR3 nucleotide sequence: TGTGCCAGCAGTAGGAGCCTAGCGGGAGGGGGGGATACCCAGTACTTC. It is translated as CASSRSLAGGGDTQYF.

This clone was seen at least ten times. The chain has TRBV5-1 and TRBJ1-6, with D possibly TRBD1 on 6 matching bases. The CDR3 is 15 amino acids. In germline, CDR1 is SGHRS, CDR2 YFSETQ. The V end was cut by 0 bases, the J end by 10 bases, with 14 bases between. The CDR3 DNA reads TGCGCCAGCAGCTTGGCAGGGGAGGGGAGGTCACCCCTCCACTTT. Translation: CASSLAGEGRSPLHF.

About this clone: This sequence may be a read error, since a much larger clone differs from it by one base. The V and J genes are TRBV2 and TRBJ1-1, with 7 positions matching TRBD1. Trimming at V came to 5 bases and at J to 4 bases, leaving 13 bases not matched to a gene. The CDR3 runs to 16 residues. Germline CDR1 and CDR2: SNHLY and FYNNEI. This CDR3 reads CASSMWRGLGSTEAFF. The CDR3 bases are TGTGCCAGCAGTATGTGGAGGGGGCTTGGGTCCACTGAAGCTTTCTTT.

The chain recombines TRBV7-3 with TRBJ2-7; D may be TRBD2 (6 bases). CDR1 and CDR2 from the germline V gene are SGHTA and FQGTGA. V dropped 5 bases and J dropped 0 bases, with 14 bases sitting between them. This CDR3 has 15 amino acids. CDR3 nucleotide sequence: TGTGCCAGCAGCCCACAAGCGGGTAGCTCCTACGAGCAGTACTTC. Its translation is CASSPQAGSSYEQYF.

In its sample, this clone was seen many times. This rearrangement joins TRBV18 to TRBJ1-1; D is unresolved. The V end lost 6 bases, the J end lost 6 bases, and 8 bases lay between the germline ends. This CDR3 is 11 amino acids long. Germline CDR1 reads KGHSH; CDR2 reads LQKENI. The DNA for the CDR3 is TGTGCCAGCTCCCCCGACTCTGAAGCTTTCTTT. It yields the protein CASSPDSEAFF.

This clone turned up a few times. A junction boundary mismatches the germline segment, possibly from a read error. The rearrangement joins TRBV6-5 to TRBJ1-1; 8 nucleotides line up with TRBD1. Per the germline V gene, CDR1 is MNHEY and CDR2 is SVGAGI. The CDR3 spans 16 residues. CDR3 DNA sequence: TGTGCCAGCAGCCCCACGGGGCAGGGGGCGAGGACTGAGGCTTTCTTT. Protein: CASSPTGQGARTEAFF.

Concerning this clone: At one of its ends the junction is not consistent with the germline gene, which may arise from a read error. This rearrangement joins TRBV11-2 to TRBJ2-1, with D unclear. Germline assignment: CDR1 SGHAT and CDR2 FQNNGV. This CDR3 is 16 amino acids long. The CDR3, as DNA: TGTGCCAGCATCTTAGAGGCTACGAGCTCCTACAATGAGCATTTCTTC. Translating it yields CASILEATSSYNEHFF.

This clone was counted between two and nine times. The CDR3 region is CASSVEGRGRQETQYF. CDR3 DNA sequence: TGTGCCAGCAGCGTAGAAGGGAGGGGTCGCCAAGAGACCCAGTACTTC. This chain connects TRBV9 to TRBJ2-5; TRBD2 matches at 7 bases. The CDR3 runs 16 residues. J gave up 1 base and V 0 bases, and 6 bases lay outside the gene matches. From germline, CDR1 is SGDLS and CDR2 YYNGEE.

To note about this clone: This clone may be a read error of a much larger clone one base away. The chain couples TRBV24-1 to TRBJ2-1; D unclear. The CDR3 loop spans 13 amino acids. Deletions cut 5 bases from V and 6 bases from J, with 10 bases between. Germline-derived CDR1 and CDR2 are KGHDR and SFDVKD. The CDR3 DNA is TGTGCCACCAGTGGGGGTAGCCGCAATGAGCAGTTCTTC. Encoded protein: CATSGGSRNEQFF.

At least ten counts were recorded for this clone. The chain couples TRBV29-1 to TRBJ2-1, with D uncertain. CDR1 and CDR2 from the germline V gene are SQVTM and ANQGSEA. Deletions cut 2 bases from V and 7 bases from J, with 15 bases between. This CDR3 has 14 residues. CDR3: CSVERDSTGNEQFF. The CDR3 region has the DNA TGCAGCGTTGAAAGGGATTCAACCGGGAATGAGCAGTTCTTC.